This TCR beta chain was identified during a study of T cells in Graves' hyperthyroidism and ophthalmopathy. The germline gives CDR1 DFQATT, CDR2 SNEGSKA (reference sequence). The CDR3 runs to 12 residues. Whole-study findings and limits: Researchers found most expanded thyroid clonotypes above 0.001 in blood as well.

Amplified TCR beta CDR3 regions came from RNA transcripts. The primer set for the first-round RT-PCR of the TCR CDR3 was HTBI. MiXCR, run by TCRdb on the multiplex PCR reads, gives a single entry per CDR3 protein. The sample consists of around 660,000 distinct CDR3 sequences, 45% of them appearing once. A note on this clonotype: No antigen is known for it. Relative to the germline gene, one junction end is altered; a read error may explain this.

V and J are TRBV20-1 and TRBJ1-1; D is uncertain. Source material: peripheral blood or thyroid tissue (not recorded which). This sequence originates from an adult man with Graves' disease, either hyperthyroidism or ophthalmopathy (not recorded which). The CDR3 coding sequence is TGCAGTGCTATACGCCTTTCCACTGGAGCTTTCTTT. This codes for CSAIRLSTGAFF.